These 30 T cell receptor beta chains came from one sample sequenced in a study of a mutant IDH1 vaccine in newly diagnosed glioma (dated by TCRdb to about 2021). The library was prepared using the immunoSEQ multiplex PCR assay. The source is immuneACCESS, and TCRdb retained only in-frame sequences with V and J called. Part of the clones is not carried over; for the studies checked, unresolved V genes explain less than half of this, and the remainder is unexplained. The sample contains tens of thousands of clones, roughly 87% of them found a single time. Of the sample, more than 3% falls within the top ten clones. The time point tag for this specimen amounts to: week 47, end of study. Every vaccine dose consisted of 300 ug of a 20-mer mutant IDH1 peptide in Montanide, administered subcutaneously together with topical imiquimod. No antigen has been assigned to these receptors. The sample was PBMCs, taken from a glioma patient whose treatment included an IDH1 peptide vaccine. Receptors were obtained from a woman in her fifties or sixties with glioma.

V is TRBV5-1 and J is TRBJ2-1; 8 nucleotides line up with TRBD2. The CDR3 has 15 residues. Germline loops: CDR1 SGHRS, CDR2 YFSETQ. Trimming cost V 5 bases and J 4 bases; bases outside gene matches: 8. The CDR3 coding sequence is TGCGCCAGCAGACCGCGGGGGGAACTATACAATGAGCAGTTCTTC. It yields the protein CASRPRGELYNEQFF.

V usage is TRBV7-2 and J usage is TRBJ1-5; D remains ambiguous. In germline, CDR1 is SGHTA, CDR2 FQGNSA. This CDR3 region has 15 residues. The ends were cut back, 2 bases at V and 0 bases at J, with 8 bases in the middle. For the CDR3, the DNA is TGTGCCAGCAGCTTAACGGGATTTAGCAATCAGCCCCAGCATTTT. It specifies CASSLTGFSNQPQHF.

The chain recombines TRBV10-3 with TRBJ2-7, with no clear D. V was trimmed by 2 bases and J by 2 bases, leaving 10 bases between them. Looked up from germline, CDR1 is ENHRY and CDR2 is SYGVKD. The CDR3 extends over 14 amino acids. The CDR3 DNA reads as TGTGCCATCAGTGAGACAGTCAAACCCTACGAGCAGTACTTC. Residues: CAISETVKPYEQYF.

A remark on this clone: Other nucleotide sequences from this sample produce the same CDR3. The rearrangement uses TRBV9 and TRBJ1-3; 7 bases agree with TRBD1. Germline V gene data show CDR1 as SGDLS and CDR2 as YYNGEE. The CDR3 spans 14 residues. Trimming took 0 bases from V and 3 from J; bases not matched to a gene: 0. CDR3 DNA: TGTGCCAGCAGCGTAGGGGACAGTGGAAACACCATATATTTT. Translating gives CASSVGDSGNTIYF.

The chain employs TRBV9 and TRBJ1-2, with D unresolved. V shed 2 bases and J shed 0 bases, with 11 bases lying between them. The germline CDR1 and CDR2 sequences are SGDLS and YYNGEE. The CDR3 extends over 15 amino acids. The CDR3 loop is CASSVGTLTNYGYTF. The CDR3 DNA is TGTGCCAGCAGCGTTGGAACGCTTACTAACTATGGCTACACCTTC. Filled out from reference TRBV9 and TRBJ1-2, the complete variable domain reads DSGVTQTPKHLITATGQRVTLRCSPRSGDLSVYWYQQSLDQGLQFLIQYYNGEERAKGNILERFSAQQFPDLHSELNLSSLELGDSALYFCASSVGTLTNYGYTFGSGTRLTVV.

The chain carries TRBV6-5 and TRBJ2-7; a possible D gene is TRBD2 (7 bases). Germline values: CDR1 MNHEY, CDR2 SVGAGI. The CDR3 spans 16 residues. Trimming removed 4 bases at V and 5 bases at J, with 21 bases between. DNA for the CDR3: TGTGCCAGCAGTTTCCTAGGGGGAGGGGGGATTAACGAGCAGTACTTC. Residues: CASSFLGGGGINEQYF.

The V gene is TRBV23-1, the J gene TRBJ1-1; D is uncertain. TRBV23-1 is assigned to the ORF class and has an uncertain function. The germline V and J ends were trimmed by 5 bases and 0 bases, with 16 bases remaining between them. The CDR3 is made up of 16 amino acids. CDR3 protein: CASSKTLDGVNTEAFF. For the CDR3, the DNA is TGCGCCAGCAGTAAGACCCTGGACGGAGTGAACACTGAAGCTTTCTTT.

The CDR3 loop is CASSLEGLEGAPLHF. In DNA, the CDR3 is TGTGCCAGCAGCTTAGAGGGCCTGGAAGGGGCACCCCTCCACTTT. The chain is built from TRBV7-9 and TRBJ1-6; D perhaps matches TRBD1 (5 bases). The CDR3 sequence is 15 residues long. Germline assignment: CDR1 SEHNR and CDR2 FQNEAQ (reference sequence). Trimming shortened V by 1 base and J by 11 bases, and 15 bases separated the two germline ends.

The chain links TRBV2 to TRBJ2-6; D is unclear. The CDR3 length is 13 residues. Per the germline V gene, CDR1 is SNHLY and CDR2 is FYNNEI. The V and J ends lost 6 bases and 7 bases respectively, with 10 bases between them. CDR3 amino acids: CASRAGSANVLTF. The CDR3 DNA reads TGTGCCAGCAGGGCAGGATCTGCCAACGTCCTGACTTTC.

This clone was detected a few times. The chain recombines TRBV15 with TRBJ2-5, with D maybe TRBD1 (6 bases). Germline CDR1 LNHNV, CDR2 YYDKDF (reference sequence). V lost 0 bases, J lost 1 base, and 15 bases lay in between. The CDR3 is 17 residues long. CDR3 protein: CATSRDRDTRVQETQYF. CDR3 bases: TGTGCCACCAGCAGAGATCGGGACACAAGAGTCCAAGAGACCCAGTACTTC. Based on the CDR3 plus reference TRBV15 and TRBJ2-5, the full variable domain is DAMVIQNPRYQVTQFGKPVTLSCSQTLNHNVMYWYQQKSSQAPKLLFHYYDKDFNNEADTPDNFQSRRPNTSFCFLDIRSPGLGDTAMYLCATSRDRDTRVQETQYFGPGTRLLVL.

V and J are TRBV6-1 and TRBJ2-5, with unresolved D. V was trimmed by 9 bases and J by 1 base, leaving 3 bases between them. CDR3 size: 10 residues. CDR1 is MNHNS, CDR2 SASEGT, per germline. CDR3 coding DNA: TGTGCCAGTTTCCAAGAGACCCAGTACTTC. Translated, it gives CASFQETQYF.

The chain uses TRBV19 and TRBJ2-7, with D perhaps being TRBD1 or TRBD2 (5 bases each). Germline CDR1 and CDR2: LNHDA and SQIVND (reference sequence). The CDR3 runs 13 residues. The germline V and J ends were trimmed by 7 bases and 2 bases, with 12 bases remaining between them. CDR3 coding DNA: TGTGCCAGTACCCCGGGGACCACCTACGAGCAGTACTTC. It translates to CASTPGTTYEQYF.

The chain couples TRBV7-9 to TRBJ1-2; D remains unclear. The CDR3 is made up of 14 amino acids. Trimming took 3 bases from V and 6 from J, leaving 14 bases between them. Germline V CDR1 and CDR2: SEHNR, FQNEAQ (reference sequence). The CDR3: CASSFAPGGHGYTF. The DNA of the CDR3 is TGTGCCAGCAGCTTTGCCCCAGGCGGCCATGGCTACACCTTC.

The table lists this clone with a count of one. The chain recombines TRBV28 with TRBJ2-5, with D possibly matching TRBD1 (6 bases). The CDR3 loop spans 14 amino acids. V lost 6 bases and J lost 2, with 13 bases in between. Germline-derived CDR1 and CDR2 are MDHEN and SYDVKM. The CDR3, as DNA: TGTGCCAGCAGCGAATACAGGGTACAAGAGACCCAGTACTTC. Protein: CASSEYRVQETQYF.

The J gene is TRBJ2-3, the V gene TRBV6-5; TRBD1 might be the D (5 bases). V was cut by 3 bases and J by 6 bases, with 16 bases left in between. This CDR3 is 15 amino acids long. In germline, CDR1 is MNHEY, CDR2 SVGAGI. The CDR3, as DNA: TGTGCCAGCAGTTATCAAAAAACAGGTTTCGATACGCAGTATTTT. This translates into CASSYQKTGFDTQYF.

The chain is built from TRBV7-2 and TRBJ1-3; D unresolved. CDR1 and CDR2 (germline): SGHTA, FQGNSA. This CDR3 comprises 14 residues. Deletions cut 5 bases from V and 8 bases from J, with 16 bases between. The CDR3 here is CASSPTRLGYTIYF. As DNA, the CDR3 is TGTGCCAGCAGCCCAACAAGGCTGGGGTACACCATATATTTT.

The rearrangement joins TRBV25-1 to TRBJ1-4; TRBD1 agrees at 7 bases. Unmatched junction bases numbered 7, after V lost 4 bases and J lost 5 bases. Germline V gene data show CDR1 as MGHDK and CDR2 as SYGVNS. This CDR3 contains 15 residues. CDR3 sequence: CASSAPGGWNEKLFF. CDR3 coding DNA: TGTGCCAGCAGTGCCCCAGGGGGTTGGAATGAAAAACTGTTTTTT.

J is TRBJ2-3 and V is TRBV28, with D tentatively TRBD1 or TRBD2 (5 bases each). CDR3 length equals 15 residues. The V gene's germline CDR1 is MDHEN and CDR2 SYDVKM. Trimming took off 5 bases at V and 6 bases at J, with 18 bases between the two ends. The CDR3 nucleotides read TGTGCCAGCAGTCCACCCTGGGGGAGTTTGGATACGCAGTATTTT. Translation gives CASSPPWGSLDTQYF.

This chain links TRBV2 with TRBJ2-1; TRBD2 aligns across 9 bases. The CDR3 has 16 residues. The germline V gene encodes CDR1 SNHLY and CDR2 FYNNEI. Trimming removed 3 bases from V and 4 bases from J; junction bases left unmatched: 7. CDR3 coding DNA: TGTGCCAGCAGTGAGGTCCCAGCGGGGGGTTACAATGAGCAGTTCTTC. This codes for CASSEVPAGGYNEQFF.

The genes are TRBV11-2 and TRBJ2-7, with D maybe TRBD2 (5 bases). V was cut by 2 bases and J by 0 bases, with 11 bases left in between. CDR1 and CDR2 (germline): SGHAT, FQNNGV. CDR3 size: 15 residues. CDR3 DNA sequence: TGTGCCAGCAGCTTAAGGGCGGGCCACTCCTACGAGCAGTACTTC. It encodes CASSLRAGHSYEQYF.

This sequence joins TRBV7-2 and TRBJ2-2; D may be TRBD2 (5 bases). V lost 5 bases and J 7 bases, leaving 17 bases between the germline ends. Germline V gives CDR1 SGHTA, CDR2 FQGNSA. This CDR3 comprises 15 residues. CDR3 sequence reads: CASSTYTGWGGELFF. Written as DNA, the CDR3 is TGTGCCAGCAGCACTTACACGGGATGGGGCGGGGAGCTGTTTTTT.

This clone was observed a few times. The genes are TRBV10-3 and TRBJ2-3, with 10 bases aligning to TRBD2. Losses at the gene ends were 3 bases for V and 1 base for J; bases not matched to a gene: 4. The CDR3 runs to 16 residues. In germline, CDR1 is ENHRY, CDR2 SYGVKD. The CDR3 here is CAISERAGGGTDTQYF. CDR3 bases: TGTGCCATCAGTGAACGAGCGGGGGGGGGCACAGATACGCAGTATTTT.

The chain has TRBV7-9 and TRBJ2-2, with 13 positions matching TRBD2. This CDR3 has 17 residues. V shed 6 bases, J shed 3 bases, and the junction held 7 bases outside the gene matches. CDR1 is SEHNR, CDR2 FQNEAQ, per germline (reference sequence). This CDR3 reads CASRPGTSGAYTGELFF. The CDR3 DNA is TGTGCCAGCAGACCTGGGACTAGCGGGGCTTACACCGGGGAGCTGTTTTTT.

This chain links TRBV5-1 with TRBJ2-7, with TRBD1 identical over 9 bases. The CDR3 is made up of 14 amino acids. V was pared by 3 bases and J by 2 bases, with 3 bases of the junction left unmatched. Germline V lookup: CDR1 SGHRS, CDR2 YFSETQ. The CDR3 protein is CASSWGQGAYEQYF. CDR3 DNA: TGCGCCAGCAGCTGGGGACAGGGCGCCTACGAGCAGTACTTC.

The count of this clone is one. The chain carries TRBV19 and TRBJ1-5, with unresolved D. V was clipped by 8 bases and J by 0 bases, with 17 bases between them. Germline assignment: CDR1 LNHDA and CDR2 SQIVND (reference sequence). The CDR3 length is 16 residues. CDR3 sequence: CASSFGGGYSNQPQHF. CDR3 coding DNA: TGTGCCAGTTCCTTCGGCGGCGGATATAGCAATCAGCCCCAGCATTTT. The whole variable domain, filled in from reference TRBV19 and TRBJ1-5, reads DGGITQSPKYLFRKEGQNVTLSCEQNLNHDAMYWYRQDPGQGLRLIYYSQIVNDFQKGDIAEGYSVSREKKESFPLTVTSAQKNPTAFYLCASSFGGGYSNQPQHFGDGTRLSIL.

The genes are TRBV5-4 and TRBJ1-2; TRBD1 matches 7 bases. The trim removed 3 bases at V and 2 bases at J, leaving 7 bases unmatched. Germline CDR1 and CDR2: SGHNT and YYREEE (reference sequence). This CDR3 comprises 15 residues. The DNA of the CDR3 is TGTGCCAGCAGCTCTCCCCGGGACAGCAACTATGGCTACACCTTC. It codes for CASSSPRDSNYGYTF.

The chain joins TRBV19 to TRBJ1-1; D unresolved. Per the germline V gene, CDR1 is LNHDA and CDR2 is SQIVND (reference sequence). The CDR3 consists of 11 residues. Trimming cost V 7 bases and J 3 bases, with 6 bases left between them. This CDR3 reads CASISDTEAFF. The CDR3 DNA reads TGTGCCAGTATTTCTGACACTGAAGCTTTCTTT.

The rearrangement uses TRBV2 and TRBJ1-1; D unresolved. V shed 2 bases and J shed 6 bases, with 10 bases lying between them. Germline assignment: CDR1 SNHLY and CDR2 FYNNEI. The CDR3 covers 13 residues. DNA for the CDR3: TGTGCCAGCAGTGAAAGTTTAATCGCTGAAGCTTTCTTT. The encoded protein is CASSESLIAEAFF.

V usage is TRBV2 and J usage is TRBJ2-7; no clear D. This CDR3 is built from 14 residues. V lost 7 bases and J lost 3, with 16 bases in between. The V gene's germline CDR1 is SNHLY and CDR2 FYNNEI. CDR3 DNA: TGTGCCAGCATGGGATATACGGCGAGCTACGAGCAGTACTTC. It is translated as CASMGYTASYEQYF.

This chain links TRBV5-1 with TRBJ2-7, with D possibly TRBD2 on 6 matching bases. CDR1 is SGHRS, CDR2 YFSETQ, per germline. The CDR3 is 15 amino acids. The V gene lost 4 bases and the J gene lost 1 base, with 15 bases spanning the gap. The CDR3 region has the DNA TGCGCCAGCAGCGAGAGACGGGAGTTTTCCTACGAGCAGTACTTC. This translates into CASSERREFSYEQYF.